The 7 T cell receptor beta chains given below trace back to one sample, sequenced in a study of cytomegalovirus exposure and HLA in healthy donors. Use of 60 Vbeta and 13 Jbeta primers characterized the PCR. Produced via immunoSEQ multiplex PCR; TCRdb's table is partial and in-frame only. The repertoire includes 150,000 to 200,000 clones, around nine tenths of them detected once, and 0.65% to 0.9% sits in the top ten. Source material: PBMCs. These receptors were obtained from a woman aged 25 to 39 in good health and CMV-seronegative.

The rearrangement joins TRBV4-3 to TRBJ2-5; TRBD1 is a possible D gene (5 bases). CDR1 and CDR2 from the germline V gene are LGHNA and YSLEER. V was clipped by 0 bases and J by 5 bases, with 19 bases between them. The CDR3 length is 17 residues. The CDR3 protein is CASSQDFYQGIRETQYF. CDR3 nucleotides: TGCGCCAGCAGCCAAGATTTTTACCAGGGAATTAGGGAGACCCAGTACTTC.

This clone was counted a single time. The chain couples TRBV5-1 to TRBJ2-1, with D uncertain. Per germline, CDR1 SGHRS and CDR2 YFSETQ. V dropped 1 base and J dropped 8 bases, with 13 bases sitting between them. The CDR3 is 14 amino acids. CDR3 region: CASSLYASPDEQFF. The CDR3 bases are TGCGCCAGCAGCTTGTACGCGTCTCCGGATGAGCAGTTCTTC. The full variable domain, completed using reference TRBV5-1 and TRBJ2-1, is KAGVTQTPRYLIKTRGQQVTLSCSPISGHRSVSWYQQTPGQGLQFLFEYFSETQRNKGNFPGRFSGRQFSNSRSEMNVSTLELGDSALYLCASSLYASPDEQFFGPGTRLTVL.

This chain uses TRBV27 with TRBJ2-5; D is unresolved. This CDR3 spans 13 amino acids. Looked up from germline, CDR1 is MNHEY and CDR2 is SMNVEV (reference sequence). V was trimmed by 6 bases and J by 4 bases, leaving 12 bases between them. The CDR3, as DNA: TGTGCCAGCAGGGCTTTGGCCCGAGAGACCCAGTACTTC. Protein product: CASRALARETQYF.

This chain connects TRBV6-6 to TRBJ2-5; weak D call: TRBD2 (6 bases). The J call may be faulty, since TRBJ2-7 better matches the DNA end. CDR3 size: 14 residues. The germline gives CDR1 MNHNY, CDR2 SVGAGI (reference sequence). The CDR3 loop reads CASSYVEGSYEQYF. Here the CDR3 DNA reads TGTGCCAGCAGTTACGTGGAGGGCTCCTACGAGCAGTACTTC.

The chain couples TRBV19 to TRBJ2-7; perhaps TRBD1 as D (6 bases). CDR1 and CDR2 (germline): LNHDA, SQIVND (reference sequence). V was clipped by 7 bases and J by 2 bases, with 12 bases between them. The CDR3 loop spans 13 amino acids. The CDR3 coding sequence is TGTGCCAGTATCGGGGACATCCCCTACGAGCAGTACTTC. Protein product: CASIGDIPYEQYF.

This chain links TRBV5-1 with TRBJ2-1; 10 positions agree with TRBD2. The germline V gene encodes CDR1 SGHRS and CDR2 YFSETQ. With 4 bases clipped from V and 6 bases from J, the junction kept 10 bases outside the gene matches. This CDR3 comprises 16 residues. The CDR3 loop is CASSPYGTSVTNEQFF. As DNA, the CDR3 is TGCGCCAGCAGCCCGTACGGGACTAGCGTAACCAATGAGCAGTTCTTC. Full variable domain (rest looked up from reference TRBV5-1 and TRBJ2-1): KAGVTQTPRYLIKTRGQQVTLSCSPISGHRSVSWYQQTPGQGLQFLFEYFSETQRNKGNFPGRFSGRQFSNSRSEMNVSTLELGDSALYLCASSPYGTSVTNEQFFGPGTRLTVL.

This chain links TRBV19 with TRBJ2-3; 8 bases align to TRBD1. CDR3 size: 16 residues. Trimming removed 10 bases from V and 1 base from J; junction bases left unmatched: 13. Germline lookup yields CDR1 LNHDA and CDR2 SQIVND (reference sequence). The CDR3 DNA follows: TGTGCCACCAAGCCTCAGGGGGCGCAGGGCACAGATACGCAGTATTTT. Translating gives CATKPQGAQGTDTQYF.